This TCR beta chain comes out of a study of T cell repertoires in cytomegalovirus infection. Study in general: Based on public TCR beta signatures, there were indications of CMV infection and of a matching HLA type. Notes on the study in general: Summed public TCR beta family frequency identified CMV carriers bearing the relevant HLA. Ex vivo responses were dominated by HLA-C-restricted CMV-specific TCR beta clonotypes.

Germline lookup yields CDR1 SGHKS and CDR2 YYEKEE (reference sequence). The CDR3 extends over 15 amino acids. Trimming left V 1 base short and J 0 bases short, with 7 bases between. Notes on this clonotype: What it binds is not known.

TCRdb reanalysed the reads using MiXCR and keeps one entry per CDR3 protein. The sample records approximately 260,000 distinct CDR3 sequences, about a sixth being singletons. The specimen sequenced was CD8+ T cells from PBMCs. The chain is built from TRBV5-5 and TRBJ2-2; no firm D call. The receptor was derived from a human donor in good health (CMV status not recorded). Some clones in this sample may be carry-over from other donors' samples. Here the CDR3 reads CASSLWVSNTGELFF. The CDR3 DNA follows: TGTGCCAGCAGCTTGTGGGTTTCGAACACCGGGGAGCTGTTTTTT.